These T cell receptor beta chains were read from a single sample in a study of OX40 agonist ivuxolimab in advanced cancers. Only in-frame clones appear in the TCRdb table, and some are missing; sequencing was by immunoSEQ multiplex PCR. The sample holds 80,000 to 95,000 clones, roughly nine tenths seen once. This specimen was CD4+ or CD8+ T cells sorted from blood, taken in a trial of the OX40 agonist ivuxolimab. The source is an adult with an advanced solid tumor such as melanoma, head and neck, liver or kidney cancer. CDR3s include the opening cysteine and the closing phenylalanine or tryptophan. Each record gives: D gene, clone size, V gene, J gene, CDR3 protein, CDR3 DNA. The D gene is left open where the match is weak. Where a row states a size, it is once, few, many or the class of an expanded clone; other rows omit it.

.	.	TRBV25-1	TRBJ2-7	CASSGVGGYEQYF	TGTGCCAGCAGTGGAGTCGGGGGCTACGAGCAGTACTTC
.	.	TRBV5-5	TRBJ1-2	CASSFRWANYGYTF	TGTGCCAGCAGCTTCAGGTGGGCCAACTATGGCTACACCTTC
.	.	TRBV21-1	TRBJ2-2	CASSKRPANTGELFF	TGTGCCAGCAGCAAACGGCCAGCGAACACCGGGGAGCTGTTTTTT
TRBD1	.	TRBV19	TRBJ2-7	CASSTRRDSSYEQYF	TGTGCCAGTTCTACAAGACGGGACAGCTCCTACGAGCAGTACTTC
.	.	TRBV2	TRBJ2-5	CASSVGVETQYF	TGTGCCAGCAGTGTAGGAGTAGAGACCCAGTACTTC
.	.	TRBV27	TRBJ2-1	CASSLSGGGSYNEQFF	TGTGCCAGCAGTTTATCGGGGGGAGGCTCCTACAATGAGCAGTTCTTC
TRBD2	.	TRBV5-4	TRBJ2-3	CASSLYTSGVDTQYF	TGTGCCAGCAGCTTGTATACTAGCGGGGTAGATACGCAGTATTTT
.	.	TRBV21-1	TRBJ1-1	CASSKRGGYTEAFF	TGTGCCAGCAGCAAAAGGGGGGGGTACACTGAAGCTTTCTTT
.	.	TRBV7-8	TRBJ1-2	CASSLGTTNYGYTF	TGTGCCAGCAGCTTGGGGACAACTAACTATGGCTACACCTTC
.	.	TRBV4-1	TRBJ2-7	CASSQEEGSYEQYF	TGCGCCAGCAGCCAAGAAGAGGGATCCTACGAGCAGTACTTC
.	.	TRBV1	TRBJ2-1	CTSSQVRVAGGPLAVYNEQFF	TGCACCAGCAGCCAAGTACGAGTAGCGGGGGGGCCTCTAGCTGTTTACAATGAGCAGTTCTTC
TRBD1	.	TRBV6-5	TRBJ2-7	CASSSGQGVGEQYF	TGTGCCAGCAGTTCGGGACAGGGCGTCGGCGAGCAGTACTTC
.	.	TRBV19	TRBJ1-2	CASSLRDPRNYGYTF	TGTGCCAGTAGTTTACGGGACCCCCGAAACTATGGCTACACCTTC
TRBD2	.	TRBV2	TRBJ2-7	CASTPGLASYEQYF	TGTGCCAGCACCCCGGGACTAGCATCCTACGAGCAGTACTTC
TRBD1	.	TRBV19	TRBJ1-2	CASTPEGGMVYGYTF	TGTGCCAGTACCCCGGAAGGGGGCATGGTCTATGGCTACACCTTC
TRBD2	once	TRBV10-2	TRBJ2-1	CASGLAGGYEQFF	TGCGCCAGCGGACTAGCGGGGGGATATGAGCAGTTCTTC
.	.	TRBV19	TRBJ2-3	CASRGSSTDTQYF	TGTGCCAGTAGAGGGTCTAGCACAGATACGCAGTATTTT
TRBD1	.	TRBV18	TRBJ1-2	CASSPIGQGRIGGYTF	TGTGCCAGCTCACCAATCGGACAGGGGAGGATAGGTGGCTACACCTTC
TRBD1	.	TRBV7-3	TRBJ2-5	CASSSGQGSQETQYF	TGTGCCAGCAGCTCAGGACAGGGGTCGCAAGAGACCCAGTACTTC
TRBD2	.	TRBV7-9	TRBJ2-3	CASSLVSGSGADTQYF	TGTGCCAGCAGCTTAGTTAGCGGGAGTGGTGCAGATACGCAGTATTTT
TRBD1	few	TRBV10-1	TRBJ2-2	CASSSHTDRADTGELFF	TGCGCCAGCAGTTCACACACTGACAGGGCGGACACCGGGGAGCTGTTTTTT
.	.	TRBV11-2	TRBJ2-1	CASSLGPLNNEQFF	TGTGCCAGCAGCTTAGGACCCCTTAACAATGAGCAGTTCTTC
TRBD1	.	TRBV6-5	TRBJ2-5	CASSVRQGVETQYF	TGTGCCAGCAGTGTACGACAGGGGGTGGAGACCCAGTACTTC
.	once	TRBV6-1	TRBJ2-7	CASSATLSIHEQYF	TGTGCCAGCAGTGCCACTCTTAGTATCCACGAGCAGTACTTC
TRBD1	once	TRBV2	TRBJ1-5	CASSEGSQGMRSNQPQHF	TGTGCCAGCAGTGAAGGGTCACAGGGGATGAGGAGCAATCAGCCCCAGCATTTT
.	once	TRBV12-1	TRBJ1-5	CASSSEQGQPQHF	TGTGCCAGCAGCTCCGAACAGGGTCAGCCCCAGCATTTT
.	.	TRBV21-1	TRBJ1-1	CASSTPRFGRKNTEAFF	TGTGCCAGCAGCACCCCAAGATTCGGCAGGAAAAACACTGAAGCTTTCTTT
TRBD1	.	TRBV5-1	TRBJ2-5	CASSRTGAQETQYF	TGCGCCAGCAGCAGGACAGGGGCCCAAGAGACCCAGTACTTC
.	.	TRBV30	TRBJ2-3	CAWTVLDTQYF	TGTGCCTGGACCGTCCTTGATACGCAGTATTTT
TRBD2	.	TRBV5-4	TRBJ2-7	CASSPRATSGSPEQYF	TGTGCCAGCAGCCCCAGAGCTACTAGCGGGAGCCCCGAGCAGTACTTC
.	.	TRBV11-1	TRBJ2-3	CASTTGADTQYF	TGTGCCAGCACCACGGGGGCAGATACGCAGTATTTT